Below are 29 T cell receptor beta chains sequenced from a single sample in a study of control samples from healthy donors and cancer patients. Measured with immunoSEQ multiplex PCR; TCRdb has only the in-frame clones, and not every one. The table records about 150,000 clones, roughly 93% of them present only once. The source material was blood. These receptors all come from a man aged 18 to 30 in good health.

The V and J genes are TRBV6-5 and TRBJ1-1; D is uncertain. CDR1 is MNHEY, CDR2 SVGAGI, per germline. There are 13 residues in the CDR3. V was clipped by 0 bases and J by 6 bases, with 8 bases between them. The CDR3 reads CASSYSGQSEAFF. The CDR3 DNA sequence: TGTGCCAGCAGTTACTCTGGGCAATCTGAAGCTTTCTTT.

The chain couples TRBV3-1 (or the pseudogene TRBV3-2) to TRBJ1-1, with TRBD1 as a possible D gene (5 bases). Per the germline V gene, CDR1 is LGHDT and CDR2 is YNNKEL (reference sequence). There are 11 residues in the CDR3. V was cut by 2 bases and J by 10 bases, with 8 bases left in between. CDR3 region: CASSQQGTAFF. CDR3 DNA sequence: TGTGCCAGCAGCCAACAGGGTACAGCTTTCTTT.

The chain has TRBV5-4 and TRBJ2-7; tentatively, D is TRBD2 (6 bases). V lost 2 bases and J lost 5, with 17 bases in between. CDR3 length: 15 amino acids. Germline CDR1 reads SGHNT; CDR2 reads YYREEE (reference sequence). In DNA, the CDR3 is TGTGCCAGCAGCTTTAGGAGGGAAAAAGGTAACGAGCAGTACTTC. Translating gives CASSFRREKGNEQYF.

The chain carries TRBV7-8 and TRBJ1-1; D remains ambiguous. CDR1 is SGHVS, CDR2 FQNEAQ, per germline. The CDR3 extends over 13 amino acids. V was clipped by 5 bases and J by 2 bases, with 9 bases between them. Here the CDR3 reads CASSLHLNTEAFF. The CDR3 DNA follows: TGTGCCAGCAGCCTCCACTTAAACACTGAAGCTTTCTTT.

The V gene is TRBV29-1, the J gene TRBJ2-3; 7 bases agree with TRBD1. J was trimmed by 1 base and V by 6 bases; bases with no gene match: 10. CDR1 SQVTM and CDR2 ANQGSEA come from the germline V gene. The CDR3 is 15 amino acids. The CDR3 reads CSVGIRQGGTDTQYF. CDR3 DNA: TGCAGCGTCGGCATACGACAGGGTGGCACAGATACGCAGTATTTT.

CDR3 loop: CASSFHMRAENTIYF. The CDR3 nucleotides are TGTGCCAGCAGCTTTCATATGAGGGCGGAAAACACCATATATTTT. V and J are TRBV5-6 and TRBJ1-3, with D unclear. V was pared by 2 bases and J by 6 bases, with 15 bases between. Germline CDR1 and CDR2: SGHDT and YYEEEE. This CDR3 is 15 amino acids long.

The chain couples TRBV20-1 to TRBJ2-7; no reliable D call. Trimming took off 6 bases at V and 5 bases at J, with 11 bases between the two ends. The CDR3 is 11 amino acids. The germline gives CDR1 DFQATT, CDR2 SNEGSKA (reference sequence). The CDR3 nucleotides are TGCAGTGCCATCCTCAGCCACGAGCAGTACTTC. This gives the protein CSAILSHEQYF.

The rearrangement uses TRBV6-6 and TRBJ1-5; D is ambiguous. Trimming shortened V by 6 bases and J by 0 bases, and 6 bases separated the two germline ends. The germline CDR1 and CDR2 sequences are MNHNY and SVGAGI (reference sequence). There are 13 residues in the CDR3. This chain's CDR3 is CASSDNSNQPQHF. The CDR3 DNA reads TGTGCCAGCAGCGACAATAGCAATCAGCCCCAGCATTTT.

This chain connects TRBV13 to TRBJ1-2; unclear D gene. This CDR3 region has 14 residues. The V end lost 0 bases, the J end lost 4 bases, and 9 bases lay between the germline ends. Germline assignment: CDR1 PRHDT and CDR2 FYEKMQ (reference sequence). CDR3 sequence (DNA): TGTGCCAGCAGCTTAGGAAAAACCCTCTATGGCTACACCTTC. Translated, it gives CASSLGKTLYGYTF.

V is TRBV12-3 or TRBV12-4 and J is TRBJ1-1; D ambiguous. V shed 6 bases and J shed 2 bases, with 4 bases lying between them. The CDR3 is made up of 11 amino acids. Written as DNA, the CDR3 is TGTGCCAGCAGACTCAACACTGAAGCTTTCTTT. It translates to CASRLNTEAFF.

This chain uses TRBV30 with TRBJ2-1; D remains ambiguous. Trimming took 3 bases from V and 10 from J, leaving 10 bases between them. The germline CDR1 and CDR2 sequences are GTSNPN and SVGIG (reference sequence). CDR3 length: 11 residues. This chain's CDR3 is CAWRNWEEQFF. The CDR3 DNA reads as TGTGCCTGGAGAAATTGGGAAGAGCAGTTCTTC.

In this sample, this clone turned up once. The rearrangement uses TRBV3-1 (or the pseudogene TRBV3-2) and TRBJ2-5, with D perhaps TRBD2 (5 bases). CDR1 is LGHDT, CDR2 YNNKEL, per germline (reference sequence). The CDR3 has 16 residues. Trimming stripped 2 bases from V and 6 bases from J, with 19 bases between. Here the CDR3 reads CASSQWESGIGKTQYF. In DNA form, the CDR3 reads TGTGCCAGCAGCCAATGGGAATCGGGAATAGGGAAGACCCAGTACTTC.

This clone was observed a few times. The chain is built from TRBV19 and TRBJ1-5, with 8 bases matching TRBD1. This CDR3 spans 14 amino acids. Germline CDR1 is LNHDA and CDR2 is SQIVND (reference sequence). V gave up 5 bases and J gave up 6 bases; unmatched junction bases: 6. This CDR3 is CASSWSGGLQPQHF. The CDR3 DNA is TGTGCCAGTAGTTGGTCAGGGGGCCTTCAGCCCCAGCATTTT.

J is TRBJ2-7 and V is TRBV5-5, with D possibly TRBD1 on 7 matching bases. The V gene's germline CDR1 is SGHKS and CDR2 YYEKEE (reference sequence). The V gene lost 4 bases and the J gene lost 4 bases, with 18 bases spanning the gap. This CDR3 is 15 amino acids long. The CDR3 is CASSLSPGGRYEQYF. In DNA, the CDR3 is TGTGCCAGCAGCCTCTCCCCAGGGGGGAGATACGAGCAGTACTTC. The full variable domain, with the rest looked up from reference TRBV5-5 and TRBJ2-7, is DAGVTQSPTHLIKTRGQQVTLRCSPISGHKSVSWYQQVLGQGPQFIFQYYEKEERGRGNFPDRFSARQFPNYSSELNVNALLLGDSALYLCASSLSPGGRYEQYFGPGTRLTVT.

The CDR3 is CASTRGQAGEKQYF. CDR3 nucleotides: TGTGCCAGCACACGGGGACAGGCCGGGGAGAAGCAGTACTTC. The chain uses TRBV2 and TRBJ2-7; 8 positions agree with TRBD1. CDR3 size: 14 residues. V trimming: 7 bases; J trimming: 8 bases; junction bases outside the gene matches: 13. Germline CDR1 is SNHLY and CDR2 is FYNNEI.

The chain recombines TRBV28 with TRBJ1-2; D gene unclear. The CDR3 loop spans 11 amino acids. Germline lookup yields CDR1 MDHEN and CDR2 SYDVKM. V was pared by 8 bases and J by 7 bases, with 11 bases between. The CDR3 DNA is TGTGCCAGCTCCGACATCCGTGGCTACACCTTC. Translated, it gives CASSDIRGYTF.

The rearrangement uses TRBV13 and TRBJ2-2; 7 bases agree with TRBD2. V gave up 2 bases and J gave up 3 bases; unmatched junction bases: 6. The germline gives CDR1 PRHDT, CDR2 FYEKMQ (reference sequence). The CDR3 covers 16 residues. The CDR3: CASSLSERGDTGELFF. CDR3 in DNA: TGTGCCAGCAGCTTAAGTGAGCGGGGAGACACCGGGGAGCTGTTTTTT.

This chain links TRBV5-6 with TRBJ2-4; perhaps TRBD1 as D (6 bases). The CDR3 is made up of 15 amino acids. Looked up from germline, CDR1 is SGHDT and CDR2 is YYEEEE. The V and J ends lost 5 bases and 9 bases respectively, with 21 bases between them. The CDR3 coding sequence is TGTGCCAGCAGACAAGGGACATTTGGGGCTAGCATTCAGTACTTC. Amino acid sequence: CASRQGTFGASIQYF.

The chain combines TRBV4-1 with TRBJ1-1; no reliable D call. The CDR3 is 12 amino acids. With 0 bases removed from V and 4 bases from J, the gap between germline ends came to 3 bases. CDR1 and CDR2 from the germline V gene are MGHRA and YSYEKL. CDR3: CASSQDGTEAFF. DNA for the CDR3: TGCGCCAGCAGCCAAGATGGCACTGAAGCTTTCTTT.

The chain couples TRBV6-2 or TRBV6-3 to TRBJ2-4; 8 bases line up with TRBD1. CDR1 is MNHEY, CDR2 SVGEGT, per germline. The CDR3 is 15 residues long. Trimming removed 4 bases from V and 1 base from J; junction bases left unmatched: 3. The CDR3 DNA sequence: TGTGCCAGCAGTTCGACAGGGGATGCCAAAAACATTCAGTACTTC. As protein: CASSSTGDAKNIQYF.

The chain links TRBV7-2 to TRBJ2-7; the D gene could be TRBD1 or TRBD2 (5 bases each). Trimming removed 3 bases from V and 0 bases from J, with 12 bases in between. The germline V gene has CDR1 SGHTA and CDR2 FQGNSA. The CDR3 is 15 amino acids. The CDR3 nucleotides read TGTGCCAGCAGCTTCCTGGGGGTGAGCTCCTACGAGCAGTACTTC. It translates to CASSFLGVSSYEQYF.

The chain recombines TRBV28 with TRBJ2-1; D perhaps matches TRBD2 (6 bases). CDR1 and CDR2 from the germline V gene are MDHEN and SYDVKM. V gave up 6 bases and J gave up 6 bases, with 12 bases separating them. The CDR3 has 13 amino acids. The CDR3 loop is CASREGGLNEQFF. CDR3 DNA: TGTGCCAGCAGGGAGGGAGGCCTCAATGAGCAGTTCTTC.

The chain uses TRBV9 and TRBJ2-1; 15 nucleotides line up with TRBD2. Trimming took 0 bases from V and 9 from J; bases not matched to a gene: 10. The CDR3 has 18 residues. Germline lookup yields CDR1 SGDLS and CDR2 YYNGEE. Here the CDR3 reads CASSVAGSGLAGGVEQFF. The CDR3 region has the DNA TGTGCCAGCAGCGTAGCGGGTAGCGGACTAGCGGGGGGGGTTGAGCAGTTCTTC.

The chain uses TRBV19 and TRBJ1-1, with 8 nucleotides matching TRBD1. Germline V gene lookup returns CDR1 LNHDA and CDR2 SQIVND (reference sequence). The CDR3 loop spans 12 amino acids. Trimming at V came to 4 bases and at J to 6 bases, leaving 1 base not matched to a gene. The CDR3 DNA is TGTGCCAGTAGTACGACAGGGGCTGAAGCTTTCTTT. Translation: CASSTTGAEAFF.

The rearrangement uses TRBV24-1 and TRBJ2-7; no firm D call. Trimming shortened V by 5 bases and J by 5 bases, and 12 bases separated the two germline ends. Germline V gene lookup returns CDR1 KGHDR and CDR2 SFDVKD. This CDR3 spans 13 amino acids. CDR3 nucleotide sequence: TGTGCCACCAGTGGAGGAGAGGTTAACGAGCAGTACTTC. As protein: CATSGGEVNEQYF.

This sequence joins TRBV5-6 and TRBJ2-5; D is possibly TRBD1 (6 bases). V lost 0 bases, J lost 5 bases, and 17 bases lay in between. Germline assignment: CDR1 SGHDT and CDR2 YYEEEE. This CDR3 comprises 16 residues. CDR3 DNA sequence: TGTGCCAGCAGCTTGGCCATCAGGGACAAACGGGAGACCCAGTACTTC. This gives the protein CASSLAIRDKRETQYF.

This chain links TRBV6-6 with TRBJ1-3; no firm D call. V lost 2 bases and J lost 4, with 6 bases in between. This CDR3 comprises 13 residues. Germline lookup yields CDR1 MNHNY and CDR2 SVGAGI (reference sequence). CDR3 protein: CASSYVEGNTIYF. For the CDR3, the DNA is TGTGCCAGCAGTTACGTGGAGGGAAACACCATATATTTT.

This clone was found once. The gene calls are TRBV5-1 and TRBJ2-2; D unresolved. Germline loops: CDR1 SGHRS, CDR2 YFSETQ. Trimming removed 2 bases at V and 5 bases at J, with 13 bases between. This CDR3 comprises 15 residues. The CDR3 region has the DNA TGCGCCAGCAGCTTTGAGGCCAGAAGGACCGGGGAGCTGTTTTTT. It codes for CASSFEARRTGELFF.

The rearrangement joins TRBV7-9 to TRBJ1-3, with unresolved D. The germline V and J ends were trimmed by 0 bases and 7 bases, with 13 bases remaining between them. The germline V gene has CDR1 SEHNR and CDR2 FQNEAQ (reference sequence). This CDR3 spans 15 amino acids. This CDR3 is CASSLAIGLRNTIYF. The CDR3 nucleotides are TGTGCCAGCAGCTTAGCGATCGGGTTGCGGAACACCATATATTTT.